This TCR beta chain derives from a study of T-cell memory formation after mild COVID-19. Study summary: Each donor largely had its own TCR clusters. Study-level points and caveats: Balance between CD4 and CD8 was seen in clones contracting day 15 to 85, and a CD4+ lean was seen in later expanders. That cross-reactive memory joined was suggested by some responding clones appearing in pre-infection memory.

Amplification by 5'RACE using constant-segment primers produced TCR alpha and TCR beta cDNA libraries that carried sample barcodes and UMIs. TCRdb reprocessed the 5' RACE reads via MiXCR and lists one record per CDR3 protein. There are under 70,000 distinct CDR3 sequences in the sample; about a tenth occur only once, and approximately 1.1% lies in the top ten. A remark on this clonotype: Its antigen is currently unknown.

The sequencing input was PBMCs or a T cell subset sorted from them (not recorded which). This sequence originates from a man aged 18 to 30 who had mild COVID-19 (a few samples of this study predate the infection). Cell type and time point are not known.

This CDR3 reads CATSAGPNYEQYF. The DNA of the CDR3 is TGTGCCACCTCCGCGGGACCGAACTACGAGCAGTACTTC. The rearrangement uses TRBV7-2 and TRBJ2-7; weak D call: TRBD2 (6 bases). Germline CDR1 SGHTA, CDR2 FQGNSA. This CDR3 comprises 13 residues. V gave up 10 bases and J gave up 3 bases, with 16 bases separating them.